These 13 T cell receptor beta chains share one sample of origin, sequenced in a study of blood T cells in healthy people across ages. Together with a sample-barcoded 5' primer, a J-beta primer mix was included in a second PCR lasting about 6 to 12 cycles. Using its own MiXCR run on the 5' RACE reads, TCRdb lists one record per CDR3 protein. The sample holds about 1.4 million distinct CDR3 sequences, approximately 60% seen once. Sequencing was carried out using blood. The receptors stem from a man between 18 and 29 years old in good health.

A few counts support this clonotype. V gene TRBV4-1 combines with J gene TRBJ2-1; no clear D gene. The V and J ends lost 2 bases and 0 bases respectively, with 8 bases between them. Germline assignment: CDR1 MGHRA and CDR2 YSYEKL. This CDR3 contains 15 residues. CDR3 residues: CASSQSQSSYNEQFF. CDR3 DNA sequence: TGCGCCAGCAGCCAAAGCCAGAGCTCCTACAATGAGCAGTTCTTC.

This chain connects TRBV20-1 to TRBJ1-6, with D uncertain. This CDR3 is 14 amino acids long. Trimming took 5 bases from V and 9 from J, leaving 17 bases between them. The V gene's germline CDR1 is DFQATT and CDR2 SNEGSKA (reference sequence). This CDR3 reads CSAHRARLSSPLHF. CDR3 in DNA: TGCAGTGCTCATAGAGCTCGACTTTCTTCACCCCTCCACTTT.

The V gene is TRBV5-1, the J gene TRBJ1-1; 10 nucleotides match TRBD1. The CDR3 consists of 14 residues. CDR1 and CDR2 from the germline V gene are SGHRS and YFSETQ. J lost 6 bases, V lost 4 bases, and 6 bases had no gene match. CDR3: CASSGTGAKAEAFF. The CDR3, as DNA: TGCGCCAGCAGCGGGACAGGGGCGAAGGCTGAAGCTTTCTTT.

This chain joins TRBV12-3 or TRBV12-4 and TRBJ2-4; 12 bases are shared with TRBD2. V was pared by 5 bases and J by 8 bases, with 4 bases of the junction left unmatched. This CDR3 region has 14 residues. This CDR3 reads CASSQGLAGYIQYF. The CDR3 DNA sequence: TGTGCCAGCAGTCAAGGACTAGCGGGGTACATTCAGTACTTC.

The chain uses TRBV27 and TRBJ2-4; 7 bases match TRBD2. Germline lookup yields CDR1 MNHEY and CDR2 SMNVEV (reference sequence). V lost 0 bases to trimming and J lost 8 bases; unmatched junction nucleotides: 7. The CDR3 contains 15 residues. The CDR3 DNA is TGTGCCAGCAGTTTATCTAGCAGGGCGGGAGACATTCAGTACTTC. Protein product: CASSLSSRAGDIQYF.

The chain is built from TRBV13 and TRBJ2-3, with a possible D match to TRBD2 (6 bases). Between the trimmed V and J ends, which lost 4 bases and 5 bases, there was a span of 13 bases. This CDR3 is built from 14 residues. Germline CDR1 and CDR2: PRHDT and FYEKMQ (reference sequence). The CDR3 here is CASSWDFQGDTQYF. CDR3 nucleotide sequence: TGTGCCAGCAGCTGGGACTTCCAGGGAGATACGCAGTATTTT.

The CDR3 loop reads CASSGTPQETQYF. The CDR3 DNA sequence: TGTGCCAGCAGTGGGACACCCCAAGAGACCCAGTACTTC. This chain links TRBV6-5 with TRBJ2-5; D may be TRBD1 (6 bases). Trimming pared 5 bases from V and 1 base from J, leaving 8 bases between. Germline values: CDR1 MNHEY, CDR2 SVGAGI. CDR3 length: 13 amino acids.

The gene calls are TRBV12-3 or TRBV12-4 and TRBJ2-5; no firm D call. V lost 2 bases to trimming and J lost 5 bases, with 6 bases between them. There are 12 residues in the CDR3. CDR3 loop: CASSLMRETQYF. The CDR3 DNA sequence: TGTGCCAGCAGTTTAATGAGGGAGACCCAGTACTTC.

The chain employs TRBV20-1 and TRBJ2-5; 7 nucleotides match TRBD1. Trimming removed 6 bases from V and 5 bases from J; junction bases left unmatched: 15. Germline V gene sequence: CDR1 DFQATT, CDR2 SNEGSKA (reference sequence). This CDR3 is 15 amino acids long. The CDR3: CSAPRGEGARETQYF. Here the CDR3 DNA reads TGCAGTGCCCCTCGCGGAGAGGGGGCAAGGGAGACCCAGTACTTC.

This chain uses TRBV5-1 with TRBJ2-2; tentatively, D is TRBD1 (5 bases). Trimming stripped 0 bases from V and 8 bases from J, with 11 bases between. The CDR3 spans 14 residues. Germline-derived CDR1 and CDR2 are SGHRS and YFSETQ. The CDR3 DNA is TGCGCCAGCAGCTTGGCAGGGCCCACTGGGGAGCTGTTTTTT. This codes for CASSLAGPTGELFF.

The genes are TRBV27 and TRBJ1-6, with no clear D. The germline CDR1 and CDR2 sequences are MNHEY and SMNVEV (reference sequence). The V and J ends lost 8 bases and 6 bases respectively, with 17 bases between them. CDR3 length equals 15 residues. CDR3 DNA: TGTGCCAGCTCTCCACGCCTCCGCGGTAATTCACCCCTCCACTTT. Translating gives CASSPRLRGNSPLHF.

The chain couples TRBV4-2 to TRBJ2-7; D remains unclear. There are 15 residues in the CDR3. Trimming took 1 base from V and 0 from J, leaving 10 bases between them. Germline lookup yields CDR1 LGHNA and CDR2 YNFKEQ. CDR3 loop: CASSQVDQSSYEQYF. The CDR3 nucleotides are TGTGCCAGCAGCCAAGTTGATCAAAGCTCCTACGAGCAGTACTTC.

This clonotype was found a few times. The chain couples TRBV7-9 to TRBJ2-5; D unclear. Germline loops: CDR1 SEHNR, CDR2 FQNEAQ (reference sequence). The V gene lost 2 bases and the J gene lost 1 base, with 5 bases spanning the gap. The CDR3 contains 13 residues. CDR3 region: CASSLMGQETQYF. The CDR3 coding sequence is TGTGCCAGCAGCTTAATGGGCCAAGAGACCCAGTACTTC.